These 9 T cell receptor beta chains share one sample of origin, sequenced in a study of shared clonotypes between healthy human individuals. The protocol was immunoSEQ multiplex PCR, while the TCRdb copy is restricted to in-frame clones and leaves out a portion. The sample has approximately 350,000 clones; approximately 79% are singletons. Sequencing used memory CD4+ T cells sorted from blood. Subset defined: CD45RA-negative fraction. The receptors originated from a man aged 30 to 39 in good health.

V is TRBV7-2 and J is TRBJ2-1; D tentatively fits TRBD1 or TRBD2 (6 bases each). Trimming took off 5 bases at V and 6 bases at J, with 11 bases between the two ends. Germline V gives CDR1 SGHTA, CDR2 FQGNSA. The CDR3 covers 13 residues. For the CDR3, the DNA is TGTGCCAGCAGCCGGGGGCTAGTCAATGAGCAGTTCTTC. Its translation: CASSRGLVNEQFF.

This clone has just a few counts. V usage is TRBV30 and J usage is TRBJ2-7; D unresolved. Germline V gene data show CDR1 as GTSNPN and CDR2 as SVGIG (reference sequence). V dropped 0 bases and J dropped 3 bases, with 6 bases sitting between them. The CDR3 has 12 amino acids. CDR3 protein: CAWSVFLYEQYF. The CDR3 DNA follows: TGTGCCTGGAGTGTATTTCTCTACGAGCAGTACTTC. The whole variable domain, remainder taken from reference TRBV30 and TRBJ2-7, is SQTIHQWPATLVQPVGSPLSLECTVEGTSNPNLYWYRQAAGRGLQLLFYSVGIGQISSEVPQNLSASRPQDRQFILSSKKLLLSDSGFYLCAWSVFLYEQYFGPGTRLTVT.

The V and J genes are TRBV28 and TRBJ2-7; 7 nucleotides line up with TRBD1. The CDR3 consists of 17 residues. V was clipped by 6 bases and J by 6 bases; unmatched bases: 20. CDR1 is MDHEN and CDR2 is SYDVKM in the germline V gene. Written as DNA, the CDR3 is TGTGCCAGCAGCCCCTCAGGACAGGCTCAGTCGGCCGGCGAGCAGTACTTC. Amino acid sequence: CASSPSGQAQSAGEQYF.

In its sample, this clone was seen a few times. The chain combines TRBV18 with TRBJ1-1, with a possible D match to TRBD1 (6 bases). Trimming shortened V by 3 bases and J by 1 base, and 18 bases separated the two germline ends. Per the germline V gene, CDR1 is KGHSH and CDR2 is LQKENI. The CDR3 loop spans 17 amino acids. CDR3 amino acids: CASSPLRLGGANTEAFF. The CDR3 DNA sequence: TGTGCCAGCTCACCTTTGAGGCTTGGGGGCGCGAACACTGAAGCTTTCTTT.

This clone showed up just a few times. At the DNA level, this CDR3 is encoded by other sequences in the same sample as well. The J gene is TRBJ1-1, the V gene TRBV9; D unresolved. Deletions cut 0 bases from V and 1 base from J, with 4 bases between. Germline loops: CDR1 SGDLS, CDR2 YYNGEE. The CDR3 contains 13 residues. CDR3 in amino acids: CASSVAQNTEAFF. The CDR3 coding sequence is TGTGCCAGCAGCGTAGCACAGAACACTGAAGCTTTCTTT.

The CDR3 reads CASSLSWGEGTDTQYF. The CDR3 coding sequence is TGCGCCAGCAGCTTGTCTTGGGGGGAAGGCACAGATACGCAGTATTTT. The J gene is TRBJ2-3, the V gene TRBV5-1; possibly TRBD2 for D (6 bases). Germline-derived CDR1 and CDR2 are SGHRS and YFSETQ. CDR3 size: 16 residues. Trimming stripped 1 base from V and 1 base from J, with 13 bases between.

Ten or more counts support this clone. The chain joins TRBV5-4 to TRBJ2-3; D is unclear. V was trimmed by 2 bases and J by 0 bases, leaving 13 bases between them. This CDR3 has 16 amino acids. From germline, CDR1 is SGHNT and CDR2 YYREEE (reference sequence). CDR3 nucleotides: TGTGCCAGCAGCTTCCAGGTGAATCCTAGCACAGATACGCAGTATTTT. It specifies CASSFQVNPSTDTQYF.

The chain joins TRBV6-5 to TRBJ1-2, with TRBD1 matching 7 bases. V gave up 5 bases and J gave up 3 bases; unmatched junction bases: 3. The CDR3 has 13 residues. The germline CDR1 and CDR2 sequences are MNHEY and SVGAGI. This CDR3 reads CASSPTGDYGYTF. DNA of the CDR3: TGTGCCAGCAGTCCAACAGGGGACTATGGCTACACCTTC.

This chain uses TRBV5-1 with TRBJ2-1, with 11 bases that match TRBD2. CDR3 size: 15 residues. Per the germline V gene, CDR1 is SGHRS and CDR2 is YFSETQ. Losses at the gene ends were 4 bases for V and 10 bases for J; bases not matched to a gene: 10. CDR3 protein: CASSKLAGEGGEQFF. Written as DNA, the CDR3 is TGCGCCAGCAGCAAACTAGCGGGAGAAGGAGGAGAGCAGTTCTTC.